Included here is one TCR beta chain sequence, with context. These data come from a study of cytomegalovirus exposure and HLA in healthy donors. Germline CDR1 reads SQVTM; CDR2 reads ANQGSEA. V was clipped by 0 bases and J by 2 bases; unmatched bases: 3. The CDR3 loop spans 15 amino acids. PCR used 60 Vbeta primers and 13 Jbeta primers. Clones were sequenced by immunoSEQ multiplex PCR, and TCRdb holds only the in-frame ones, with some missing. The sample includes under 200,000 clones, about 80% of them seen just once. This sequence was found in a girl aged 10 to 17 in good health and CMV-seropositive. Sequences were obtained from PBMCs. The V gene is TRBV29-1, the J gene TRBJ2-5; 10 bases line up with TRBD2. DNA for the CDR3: TGCAGCGTTGAAGAAGGACTAGCGGATCAAGAGACCCAGTACTTC. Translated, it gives CSVEEGLADQETQYF.